Below, 8 T cell receptor beta chains from the same sample are listed, as sequenced in a study of post-analysis software for immune sequencing data. General study results and limits: Elevated frequency relative to controls characterized four or five TRBV segments in patients, TRBV5-6, TRBV5-1 and TRBV20-1 among them.

Prepared libraries of TCR beta cDNA carried unique molecular identifiers. TCRdb redid the calling of the PCR reads with MiXCR, one entry per CDR3 protein. The table records 500,000 to 600,000 distinct CDR3 sequences, around 47% of them present only once. These TCRs' antigens remain unknown. Source material: blood. These receptors all stem from a girl aged 5-17 years with multiple sclerosis.

This clonotype came up a few times. V and J are TRBV10-2 and TRBJ2-7; 8 bases fit TRBD1. The CDR3 has 15 amino acids. J lost 6 bases, V lost 3 bases, and 10 bases had no gene match. The germline V gene has CDR1 WSHSY and CDR2 SAAADI. CDR3 sequence: CASSEGQGARFEQYF. In nucleotides, the CDR3 is TGCGCCAGCAGTGAAGGCCAGGGGGCCCGCTTCGAGCAGTACTTC.

This clonotype has a handful of counts. This sequence joins TRBV7-9 and TRBJ2-7; 8 bases are shared with TRBD2. Germline V gene sequence: CDR1 SEHNR, CDR2 FQNEAQ (reference sequence). The junction had 4 bases not matched to a gene; V was cut back by 1 base and J by 2 bases. The CDR3 totals 15 residues. DNA of the CDR3: TGTGCCAGCAGCTTAGTCCGTAGCGGGACCTACGAGCAGTACTTC. The encoded protein is CASSLVRSGTYEQYF. Full variable domain (outside the CDR3, taken from reference TRBV7-9 and TRBJ2-7): DTGVSQNPRHKITKRGQNVTFRCDPISEHNRLYWYRQTLGQGPEFLTYFQNEAQLEKSRLLSDRFSAERPKGSFSTLEIQRTEQGDSAMYLCASSLVRSGTYEQYFGPGTRLTVT.

This clonotype was detected only a few times. The chain joins TRBV5-1 to TRBJ2-1; TRBD2 matches 11 bases. Looked up from germline, CDR1 is SGHRS and CDR2 is YFSETQ. There are 17 residues in the CDR3. V trimming: 4 bases; J trimming: 4 bases; junction bases outside the gene matches: 10. In DNA, the CDR3 is TGCGCCAGCAGCCCCTCCCGGACTAGCGGGCCATACAATGAGCAGTTCTTC. It codes for CASSPSRTSGPYNEQFF.

The chain employs TRBV7-3 and TRBJ2-1; D may be TRBD1 (6 bases). The CDR3 consists of 15 residues. Trimming removed 11 bases at V and 4 bases at J, with 21 bases between. CDR1 is SGHTA and CDR2 is FQGTGA in the germline V gene. The CDR3 region is CASGQGPLGYNEQFF. Written as DNA, the CDR3 is TGTGCCTCCGGCCAGGGGCCGTTGGGGTACAATGAGCAGTTCTTC. Together with reference TRBV7-3 and TRBJ2-1, the CDR3 gives the full variable domain: GAGVSQTPSNKVTEKGKYVELRCDPISGHTALYWYRQSLGQGPEFLIYFQGTGAADDSGLPNDRFFAVRPEGSVSTLKIQRTERGDSAVYLCASGQGPLGYNEQFFGPGTRLTVL.

The rearrangement links TRBV29-1 to TRBJ2-1; no firm D call. CDR3 length: 14 residues. Trimming cost V 3 bases and J 1 base, with 10 bases left between them. CDR1 is SQVTM, CDR2 ANQGSEA, per germline. The CDR3 protein is CSVDRPPSYNEQFF. The CDR3 DNA reads as TGCAGCGTTGACAGGCCACCGTCCTACAATGAGCAGTTCTTC.

This clonotype has only a few counts. The V call is TRBV3-1, the J call TRBJ2-1; 9 nucleotides match TRBD1. V lost 1 base to trimming and J lost 12 bases; unmatched junction nucleotides: 4. Germline values: CDR1 LGHDT, CDR2 YNNKEL (reference sequence). The CDR3 spans 13 residues. The CDR3 DNA follows: TGTGCCAGCAGCCAAGTGAGGACAGGGGCGCAGTTCTTC. As protein: CASSQVRTGAQFF.

The J gene is TRBJ2-7, the V gene TRBV4-1, with D possibly being TRBD1 or TRBD2 (5 bases each). V was shortened by 4 bases and J by 3 bases, with 19 bases between the two germline ends. CDR1 and CDR2 (germline): MGHRA, YSYEKL. This CDR3 comprises 16 residues. The CDR3 nucleotides read TGCGCCAGCAGCCCTCGGGGACCTCAAGCCCTCTACGAGCAGTACTTC. Protein: CASSPRGPQALYEQYF.

The V call is TRBV7-9, the J call TRBJ2-5; D not certain. The germline V gene has CDR1 SEHNR and CDR2 FQNEAQ (reference sequence). V lost 1 base and J 0 bases, leaving 12 bases between the germline ends. The CDR3 extends over 16 amino acids. This CDR3 reads CASSLEGHLYQETQYF. The CDR3 DNA is TGTGCCAGCAGCTTAGAAGGGCACCTGTACCAAGAGACCCAGTACTTC.